A selection of T cell receptor beta chains follows, all from one sample in a study of CD8 T cells in ankylosing spondylitis. TCRdb itself ran the 5' RACE reads through MiXCR, one entry per CDR3 protein. The sample has over 130,000 distinct CDR3 sequences; under 55% are singletons. The sequenced sample was synovial fluid, either unsorted or a sorted T cell fraction (not recorded which). These TCRs come from a male donor with ankylosing spondylitis. Both conserved end residues are part of each CDR3. The D gene is left open where the match is weak. The size of a clone is reported for some rows only, either as once, few or many, or as a class for expanded clones.

D	size	V	J	DNA	CDR3
TRBD2	NA	TRBV20-1	TRBJ2-3	TGCAGTGCTAGAGACCATAGCGGGAGGGGCACAGATACGCAGTATTTT	CSARDHSGRGTDTQYF
NA	NA	TRBV24-1	TRBJ2-1	TGTCCCACCAGTGATGTTCCCTTGGTCTACCCTAGCTCCTACAATGAGCAGTTCTTC	CPTSDVPLVYPSSYNEQFF
NA	NA	TRBV19	TRBJ2-7	TGTGCCCGCCCCGCACTGGGGGCCTCCTACGAGCAGTACTTC	CARPALGASYEQYF
NA	many	TRBV7-9	TRBJ2-2	TGTGCCAGCAGCTTAGAGACAGGATTGAACACCGGGGAGCTGTTTTTT	CASSLETGLNTGELFF
NA	NA	TRBV3-1	TRBJ2-3	TGTGCCAGCAGCCAAAGAGCGCGGAGACGACTACCCCTCTGCACAGATACGCAGTATTTT	CASSQRARRRLPLCTDTQYF
TRBD2	NA	TRBV27	TRBJ2-2	TGTGCCAGCAGTCCCCCGGGGCTAGCGGCCGGGGAGCTGTTTTTT	CASSPPGLAAGELFF
NA	NA	TRBV6-5	TRBJ1-1	TGTGCCAGCAGTTACGTCAGGGGCAACACTGAAGCTTTCTTT	CASSYVRGNTEAFF
NA	NA	TRBV12-3/TRBV12-4	TRBJ1-2	TGTGCCAGCAGAAGGGGCAGGGAATACTATGGCTACACCTTC	CASRRGREYYGYTF
TRBD1	NA	TRBV28	TRBJ1-2	TGTGCCAGCAGGCTACAGGGGGCGCCTGGCTACACCTTC	CASRLQGAPGYTF
NA	once	TRBV29-1	TRBJ2-3	TGCAGCGTTGAGGTTCTAGCGAGAACAGATACGCAGTATTTT	CSVEVLARTDTQYF
NA	few	TRBV12-3/TRBV12-4	TRBJ1-1	TGTGCCAGCACCCCTCGGGCGATGAACACTGAAGCTTTCTTT	CASTPRAMNTEAFF
TRBD1	once	TRBV12-3/TRBV12-4	TRBJ2-1	TGTGCCAGCAGCAACTCCCGGGACAGGAATGGGGATGAGCAGTTCTTC	CASSNSRDRNGDEQFF
TRBD2	NA	TRBV7-9	TRBJ2-7	TGTGCCAGCAGCCCAAGGACTAGCGTCTCCTACGAGCAGTACTTC	CASSPRTSVSYEQYF
NA	few	TRBV4-2	TRBJ1-2	TGTGCCAGCAGCCAAGACCCTGGACGTCTCTATGGCTACACCTTC	CASSQDPGRLYGYTF
TRBD2	many	TRBV6-1	TRBJ2-5	TGTGCCAGCAGTGAATTAGCGGGAAAGGGAGAGACCCAGTACTTC	CASSELAGKGETQYF
NA	once	TRBV12-3/TRBV12-4	TRBJ1-1	TGTGCCAGCAGTCCCGACACGATAATGAACACTGAAGCTTTCTTT	CASSPDTIMNTEAFF
TRBD1	NA	TRBV7-9	TRBJ1-1	TGTGCCAGCAGCTCCCCGGACAGGGACACTGAAGCTTTCTTT	CASSSPDRDTEAFF
NA	few	TRBV6-2/TRBV6-3	TRBJ2-7	TGTGCCAGCAGTCCAGACGATTTGAGATACGAGCAGTACTTC	CASSPDDLRYEQYF
TRBD2	few	TRBV6-1	TRBJ2-1	TGTGCCAGCAGCTCAGGGGGGACTAGCGGGAGGCATGAGCAGTTCTTC	CASSSGGTSGRHEQFF
NA	NA	TRBV7-9	TRBJ2-1	TGTGCCAGCAGCACCGGACCAGACAATGAGCAGTTCTTC	CASSTGPDNEQFF
TRBD1	many	TRBV12-3/TRBV12-4	TRBJ1-1	TGTGCCAGCAGTCTCAGGCCGACAGGGGTGAACACTGAAGCTTTCTTT	CASSLRPTGVNTEAFF
TRBD2	NA	TRBV12-3/TRBV12-4	TRBJ2-1	TGTGCCAGCAGTTTAGGATTCGGCCGGGAGGGCCGGAATGAGCAGTTCTTC	CASSLGFGREGRNEQFF
NA	few	TRBV7-2	TRBJ2-5	TGTGCCAGCAGCCTAAGCTGGGGGCCCCTGTACCAAGAGACCCAGTACTTC	CASSLSWGPLYQETQYF
TRBD1	NA	TRBV10-3	TRBJ1-2	TGTGCCATCAGCTCCTACCGGGGCAGGGGGCTATTCCGGTATGGCTACACCTTC	CAISSYRGRGLFRYGYTF
NA	NA	TRBV29-1	TRBJ2-1	TGCAGCGTTGAAGGGGTAATGCTACCTTACAATGAGCAGTTCTTC	CSVEGVMLPYNEQFF
NA	NA	TRBV27	TRBJ1-2	TGTGCCAGCAGTCTCAGGGGAGGTGGCTATGGCTACACCTTC	CASSLRGGGYGYTF
NA	NA	TRBV9	TRBJ1-1	TGTGCCAGCAGCGTAGTCGACAGCCTTGGGGAAGCTTTCTTT	CASSVVDSLGEAFF
NA	NA	TRBV20-1	TRBJ2-1	TGCAGTGCTAGAGATTGGGCTAGGGCGTACAATGAGCAGTTCTTC	CSARDWARAYNEQFF
NA	few	TRBV27	TRBJ2-7	TGTGCCAGCAGTTTATCGGGGGGAGAGGACTCCTACGAGCAGTACTTC	CASSLSGGEDSYEQYF
TRBD2	NA	TRBV5-1	TRBJ2-1	TGCGCCAGCAGCCCTGTAGCGGGGGGGTTTAATGAGCAGTTCTTC	CASSPVAGGFNEQFF
NA	NA	TRBV4-2	TRBJ2-3	TGTGCCAGCAGCCAAGTTGGTGCCGGAGACTCCACAGATACGCAGTATTTT	CASSQVGAGDSTDTQYF
TRBD1	many	TRBV3-1	TRBJ2-3	TGCGCCAGCAGCCAAGATGGGACAGGGACAGATACGCAGTATTTT	CASSQDGTGTDTQYF
NA	NA	TRBV7-3	TRBJ1-5	TGTGCCAGCAGCTTCGGGACATGGATCACCCTCAATCAGCCCCAGCATTTT	CASSFGTWITLNQPQHF
NA	NA	TRBV30	TRBJ1-2	TGTGCCTGGGACCCTGCCGGGGTATATGGCTACACCTTC	CAWDPAGVYGYTF
NA	NA	TRBV20-1	TRBJ2-1	TGCAGTGCTAGAGATGTGGTACCTAAATCCCTTTACAATGAGCAGTTCTTC	CSARDVVPKSLYNEQFF
NA	NA	TRBV6-2/TRBV6-3	TRBJ2-1	TGTGCCAGCAGTCTAAGCGGAGTTTACAATGAGCAGTTCTTC	CASSLSGVYNEQFF
NA	NA	TRBV15	TRBJ2-2	TGTGCCACCAGCCCCCGGGACACGGAATCGGGGGAGCTGTTTTTT	CATSPRDTESGELFF
NA	NA	TRBV20-1	TRBJ1-5	TGCAGTGCCATCGTTCGGGGGGGATCGGGCAATCAGCCCCAGCATTTT	CSAIVRGGSGNQPQHF
NA	few	TRBV2	TRBJ1-2	TGTGCCAGCAGTGAGACGACAGAATTTAACTATGGCTACACCTTC	CASSETTEFNYGYTF
NA	NA	TRBV7-6	TRBJ2-3	TGTGCCAGCAGCCAACACCCGGGTTCGCTTTGGACAGATACGCAGTATTTT	CASSQHPGSLWTDTQYF
NA	NA	TRBV29-1	TRBJ2-2	TGCAGCGTTGAACCCGGAAACACCGGGGAGCTGTTTTTT	CSVEPGNTGELFF